These T cell receptor beta chains were read from a single sample in a study of blood T cell repertoires in COVID-19. Repertoires were generated with immunoSEQ multiplex PCR, while TCRdb's copy carries only in-frame clones and drops some. The sample has approximately 380,000 clones; 88% are singletons. Sequences were obtained from PBMCs or T cells enriched from blood (not recorded which). Every receptor here comes from a woman under 30 who had recovered from COVID-19. The CDR3 runs from the conserved cysteine through the conserved F or W. The D gene is left open where the match is weak. The listing skips clone size in some rows; elsewhere it reads once, few, many or a size class.

d_call: TRBD2
v_call: TRBV5-6
clone_size: -
j_call: TRBJ2-5
cdr3_nt: TGTGCCAGCAGCTCCTCGGGACTAGCGGGGCAAGAGACCCAGTACTTC
cdr3_aa: CASSSSGLAGQETQYF

d_call: TRBD2
v_call: TRBV2
clone_size: many
j_call: TRBJ2-5
cdr3_nt: TGTGCCAGCATAGCGGGGGGCAAAGAGACCCAGTACTTC
cdr3_aa: CASIAGGKETQYF

d_call: -
v_call: TRBV27
clone_size: -
j_call: TRBJ1-2
cdr3_nt: TGTGCCAGCAGTTTCCCGCAGGGCGGAGGCTACACCTTC
cdr3_aa: CASSFPQGGGYTF

d_call: TRBD1
v_call: TRBV4-3
clone_size: once
j_call: TRBJ1-1
cdr3_nt: TGCGCCAGCAGCCAAGATCGGACAGGCCCTGAAGCTTTCTTT
cdr3_aa: CASSQDRTGPEAFF

d_call: TRBD1
v_call: TRBV5-1
clone_size: -
j_call: TRBJ2-3
cdr3_nt: TGCGCCAGCAGCTTAAATGGGGACAGGGGGGTCGATACGCAGTATTTT
cdr3_aa: CASSLNGDRGVDTQYF

d_call: -
v_call: TRBV9
clone_size: -
j_call: TRBJ2-3
cdr3_nt: TGTGCCAGCAGCGAGGGGATACAGGTGGGCACAGATACGCAGTATTTT
cdr3_aa: CASSEGIQVGTDTQYF

d_call: -
v_call: TRBV6-5
clone_size: few
j_call: TRBJ2-1
cdr3_nt: TGTGCCAGCACCCGTGGTGCGGGGAGCTACAATGAGCAGTTCTTC
cdr3_aa: CASTRGAGSYNEQFF

d_call: -
v_call: TRBV27
clone_size: once
j_call: TRBJ1-3
cdr3_nt: TGTGCCAGCAGTTCGAGGGTCTCTGGAAACACCATATATTTT
cdr3_aa: CASSSRVSGNTIYF

d_call: -
v_call: TRBV18
clone_size: few
j_call: TRBJ1-4
cdr3_nt: TGTGCCAGCTCACCACTCGACAGAGGTGTTGCTGAAAAACTGTTTTTT
cdr3_aa: CASSPLDRGVAEKLFF

d_call: TRBD1
v_call: TRBV6-1
clone_size: -
j_call: TRBJ2-2
cdr3_nt: TGTGCCAGCAGTGAGAGGGACAGGGTGAACACCGGGGAGCTGTTTTTT
cdr3_aa: CASSERDRVNTGELFF

d_call: -
v_call: TRBV30
clone_size: once
j_call: TRBJ1-1
cdr3_nt: TGTGCCTGGAGTAAAGAGTCAGGCACTGAAGCTTTCTTT
cdr3_aa: CAWSKESGTEAFF

d_call: TRBD2
v_call: TRBV5-1
clone_size: -
j_call: TRBJ2-7
cdr3_nt: TGCGCCAGCAGCCCGACTAGCGGGACGATCTACGAGCAGTACTTC
cdr3_aa: CASSPTSGTIYEQYF

d_call: TRBD1
v_call: TRBV27
clone_size: -
j_call: TRBJ2-7
cdr3_nt: TGTGCCAGCAGTCTCGGGACAGGGGAGCAGTACTTC
cdr3_aa: CASSLGTGEQYF

d_call: -
v_call: TRBV28
clone_size: -
j_call: TRBJ2-7
cdr3_nt: TGTGCCAGCAGTTTTTCGCAGGGCTACGAGCAGTACTTC
cdr3_aa: CASSFSQGYEQYF

d_call: -
v_call: TRBV4-1
clone_size: -
j_call: TRBJ1-1
cdr3_nt: TGCGCCAGCAGCCAATGGGCGAACACTGAAGCTTTCTTT
cdr3_aa: CASSQWANTEAFF

d_call: -
v_call: TRBV18
clone_size: -
j_call: TRBJ1-1
cdr3_nt: TGTGCCAGCTCAGGCCAGGGGAACACTGAAGCTTTCTTT
cdr3_aa: CASSGQGNTEAFF

d_call: -
v_call: TRBV13
clone_size: -
j_call: TRBJ1-5
cdr3_nt: TGTGCCAGCAGCTTGGCTGGTGGCAATCAGCCCCAGCATTTT
cdr3_aa: CASSLAGGNQPQHF

d_call: TRBD1
v_call: TRBV2
clone_size: -
j_call: TRBJ2-7
cdr3_nt: TGTGCCAGCAGTGACACAGGGGGTATAGGGTACGAGCAGTACTTC
cdr3_aa: CASSDTGGIGYEQYF

d_call: TRBD1
v_call: TRBV14
clone_size: -
j_call: TRBJ1-1
cdr3_nt: TGTGCCAGCAGCCAAGCAGGGGGTGAAGCTTTCTTT
cdr3_aa: CASSQAGGEAFF